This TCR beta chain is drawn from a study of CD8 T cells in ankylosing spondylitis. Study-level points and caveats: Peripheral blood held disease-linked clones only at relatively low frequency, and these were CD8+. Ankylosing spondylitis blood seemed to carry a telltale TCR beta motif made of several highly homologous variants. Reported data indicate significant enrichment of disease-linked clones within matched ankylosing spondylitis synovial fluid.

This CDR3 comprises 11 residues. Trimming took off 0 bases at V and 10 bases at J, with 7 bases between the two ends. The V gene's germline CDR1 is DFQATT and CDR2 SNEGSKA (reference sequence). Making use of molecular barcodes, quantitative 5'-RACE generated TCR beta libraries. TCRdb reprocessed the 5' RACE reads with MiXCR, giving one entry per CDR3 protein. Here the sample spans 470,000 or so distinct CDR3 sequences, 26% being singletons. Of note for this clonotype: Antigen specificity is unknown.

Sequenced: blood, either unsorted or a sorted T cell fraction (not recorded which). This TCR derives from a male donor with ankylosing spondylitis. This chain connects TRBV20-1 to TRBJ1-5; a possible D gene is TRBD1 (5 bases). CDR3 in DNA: TGCAGTGCTAGAGACCGGGGCCCCCAGCATTTT. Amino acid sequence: CSARDRGPQHF.